These 28 T cell receptor beta chains were all obtained from the same sample, sequenced in a study of CD8+ T cells in alopecia areata. Scientists pooled cutaneous lymph node cells and sorted them on CD4, CD8alpha, NKG2D, NKG2ACE and other markers. As the sequencing template, cDNA was produced by extracting RNA and reverse transcribing it. Libraries were prepared by immunoSEQ multiplex PCR; TCRdb keeps only in-frame clonotypes and omits some of them. The profile covers about 270,000 clones, none occurring a single time. Sample: CD4+ T cells sorted from a lymph node. The origin of the receptors is a C3H/HeJ mouse with alopecia areata. MHC haplotype of the strain: H2-k.

This clone was recorded a few times. Gene names and germline refer to mouse. The CDR3 is cut off 4 residues early in the read; its end comes from the germline J gene. V and J are TRBV13-3 and TRBJ2-1, with TRBD2 matching over 7 bases. J gave up 6 bases and V 5 bases, and 2 bases lay outside the gene matches. The germline CDR1 and CDR2 sequences are NNHDY and SYVADS. The CDR3 runs to 12 residues. The DNA read from the CDR3 is TGTGCCAGCAGACTGGGGCTTGCT. Protein: CASRLGLA. The full CDR3 reads CASRLGLAEQFF.

This clone was seen more than once but under ten times. All gene names here are mouse names. Read data end 4 residues before the CDR3 end; the end is taken from the germline J gene. The rearrangement joins TRBV13-1 to TRBJ2-7; TRBD2 agrees at 10 bases. CDR1 is NSHNY, CDR2 SYGAGN, per germline. This CDR3 comprises 14 residues. CDR3 in amino acids: CASSEWTGGYEQYF. The part of the CDR3 DNA that was read is TGTGCCAGCAGCGAGTGGACTGGGGGATAT.

This clone was observed at least ten times. Germline and genes: mouse. Read coverage stops 4 residues before the CDR3 terminus; the germline J gene supplies the remainder. The chain links TRBV17 to TRBJ1-2; a possible D gene is TRBD1 (5 bases). The CDR3 runs to 13 residues. V lost 6 bases, J lost 4 bases, and 12 bases lay in between. Germline CDR1 and CDR2: MNHDT and YYDKIL. The sequenced part of the CDR3 DNA is TGTGCTAGCAGATCTCAGGGAGGCTCC. Translating it yields CASRSQGGS. The whole CDR3 protein is CASRSQGGSDYTF.

This clone was seen a few times. Gene names refer to mouse genes. The read ends 4 residues before the CDR3 terminus; that terminus is restored from the germline J gene. Other DNA sequences in the sample encode the same CDR3. The J gene is TRBJ2-1, the V gene TRBV14; 10 bases line up with TRBD1. The CDR3 totals 13 residues. Germline values: CDR1 SGHDT, CDR2 FRDEAV. CDR3 loop: CASSLGQGAEQFF. The covered CDR3 bases are TGTGCCAGCAGTTTGGGACAGGGGGCT.

This clone was counted only a few times. Gene names denote mouse genes. From the germline J gene comes the end of the CDR3, since the read stops 4 residues before it. V and J are TRBV1 and TRBJ2-7; D is possibly TRBD1 (6 bases). The ends were cut back, 4 bases at V and 3 bases at J, with 7 bases in the middle. Germline CDR1 NSQYPW, CDR2 LRSPGD (reference sequence). This CDR3 contains 12 residues. The CDR3 is CTCSEDSYEQYF. The sequenced part of the CDR3 DNA is TGCACCTGCAGTGAGGACAGCTAT. Looking up the rest from reference TRBV1 and TRBJ2-7 gives the full variable domain: VTLLEQNPRWRLVPRGQAVNLRCILKNSQYPWMSWYQQDLQKQLQWLFTLRSPGDKEVKSLPGADYLATRVTDTELRLQVANMSQGRTLYCTCSEDSYEQYFGPGTRLTVL.

This clone was recorded a few times. Gene and germline names: mouse. The CDR3 end falls 3 residues outside the read, so it is completed with the germline J gene. The chain uses TRBV5 and TRBJ1-6; 10 nucleotides match TRBD1. TRBJ1-6 is an ORF, and what it does is uncertain. The V gene's germline CDR1 is LGHNA and CDR2 YNLKQL (reference sequence). The CDR3 has 17 residues. V lost 0 bases to trimming and J lost 2 bases; unmatched junction nucleotides: 1. The part of the CDR3 DNA that was read is TGTGCCAGCAGCCAAGAGGGGACAGGGGCCTATAATTCGCCC. Its translation: CASSQEGTGAYNSP. The complete CDR3 sequence is CASSQEGTGAYNSPLYF.

As regards this clone: Gene names refer to mouse genes. The CDR3 goes on 4 residues after the read ends, and that part is filled in from the germline J gene. The genes are TRBV19 and TRBJ2-3, with TRBD1 matching over 7 bases. V lost 1 base to trimming and J lost 3 bases; unmatched junction nucleotides: 2. This CDR3 is built from 14 residues. Germline V lookup: CDR1 FNHDT, CDR2 SITEND (reference sequence). The DNA read from the CDR3 is TGTGCCAGCAGTATACTCAGGGGGGCAGAA. Its protein is CASSILRGAE. In full, the CDR3 is CASSILRGAETLYF.

As to this clone: Gene names denote mouse genes. The sequence runs out 4 residues before the end of the CDR3; the remainder is reconstructed from the germline J gene. J is TRBJ2-4 and V is TRBV13-2; D is perhaps TRBD1 (5 bases). Trimming took off 2 bases at V and 0 bases at J, with 7 bases between the two ends. The germline V gene encodes CDR1 NNHNN and CDR2 SYGAGS (reference sequence). This CDR3 spans 14 amino acids. The CDR3 bases that were read are TGTGCCAGCGGTGACAACAGGAGTCAAAAC. Its translation is CASGDNRSQN. The full CDR3 reads CASGDNRSQNTLYF.

Comments on this clone: Gene labels here are mouse ones. The read comes to an end 4 residues before the CDR3 does, leaving the germline J gene to fill in the end. The sample contains more than one DNA sequence encoding this CDR3. This chain joins TRBV13-3 and TRBJ2-3, with 8 bases fitting TRBD2. The CDR3 covers 15 residues. Losses at the gene ends were 3 bases for V and 0 bases for J; bases not matched to a gene: 3. Germline V gene lookup returns CDR1 NNHDY and CDR2 SYVADS. The sequenced CDR3 bases are TGTGCCAGCAGTGTGCTGGGGGGTAGTGCAGAA. Its translation is CASSVLGGSAE. The entire CDR3 is CASSVLGGSAETLYF.

Of note for this clone: Gene names are mouse gene names. With the read ending 4 residues before the CDR3 end, the germline J gene is used to fill in that end. V gene TRBV13-1 combines with J gene TRBJ2-5; D is undetermined. The V end was cut by 5 bases, the J end by 0 bases, with 4 bases between. The CDR3 spans 12 residues. Germline V gene data show CDR1 as NSHNY and CDR2 as SYGAGN. The sequenced CDR3 bases are TGTGCCAGCAGACATAACCAAGAC. This codes for CASRHNQD. The CDR3 in its entirety is CASRHNQDTQYF.

Note on this clone: Mouse names are used for the genes. Read sequence stops 4 residues before the CDR3 end, and the germline J gene provides the missing end. This rearrangement joins TRBV1 to TRBJ2-7, with a weak D call TRBD2 (7 bases). Trimming pared 0 bases from V and 0 bases from J, leaving 12 bases between. Germline-derived CDR1 and CDR2 are NSQYPW and LRSPGD (reference sequence). This CDR3 region has 16 residues. The CDR3 DNA, read in part, is TGCACCTGCAGTGCAGAGGGCCTGGGGGCCTCCTAT. This gives the protein CTCSAEGLGASY. The full CDR3 is CTCSAEGLGASYEQYF.

With regard to this clone: Gene names and germline match the mouse. The CDR3 sequence: CTCSADIRGNTLYF. The DNA read from the CDR3 is TGCACCTGCAGTGCAGATATCAGGGGAAAC. The V call is TRBV1, the J call TRBJ2-4, with D possibly TRBD1 on 6 matching bases. The read terminates 4 residues ahead of where the CDR3 ends, so the germline J gene completes it. Germline V lookup: CDR1 NSQYPW, CDR2 LRSPGD (reference sequence). The length of the CDR3 is 14 residues.

Note on this clone: Gene labels here are mouse ones. From the germline J gene comes the end of the CDR3, since the read stops 4 residues before it. The chain joins TRBV5 to TRBJ2-3; 7 bases are a match to TRBD2. Unmatched junction bases numbered 7, after V lost 4 bases and J lost 0 bases. CDR1 LGHNA and CDR2 YNLKQL come from the germline V gene (reference sequence). The CDR3 runs 16 residues. The CDR3 DNA, read in part, is TGTGCCAGCAGCCTGCCCCTGGGGGTTAGTGCAGAA. It specifies CASSLPLGVSAE. The complete CDR3 protein is CASSLPLGVSAETLYF.

The table lists this clone with a few counts. The genes are named according to mouse. The read terminates 4 residues ahead of where the CDR3 ends, so the germline J gene completes it. The rearrangement joins TRBV1 to TRBJ1-2; D call uncertain. The germline CDR1 and CDR2 sequences are NSQYPW and LRSPGD (reference sequence). The CDR3 covers 15 residues. The V gene lost 3 bases and the J gene lost 0 bases, with 11 bases spanning the gap. CDR3 bases read: TGCACCTGCAGTGCTACGCAGGCCACAAACTCC. Translating it yields CTCSATQATNS. The CDR3 in its entirety is CTCSATQATNSDYTF.

This clone was counted between two and nine times. All gene names here are mouse names. The read terminates 4 residues ahead of where the CDR3 ends, so the germline J gene completes it. The chain has TRBV14 and TRBJ1-1; TRBD1 might be the D (6 bases). V lost 7 bases and J lost 0, with 7 bases in between. This CDR3 contains 12 residues. Germline-derived CDR1 and CDR2 are SGHDT and FRDEAV. CDR3 DNA (partial): TGTGCCAGCGGACAGTCAAACACA. It encodes CASGQSNT. The CDR3, in full, reads CASGQSNTEVFF.

About this clone itself: Gene names and germline match the mouse. The sequence runs out 4 residues before the end of the CDR3; the remainder is reconstructed from the germline J gene. This chain links TRBV13-3 with TRBJ2-3; a weak D match, TRBD2 (7 bases). V was trimmed by 5 bases and J by 0 bases, leaving 10 bases between them. CDR1 NNHDY and CDR2 SYVADS come from the germline V gene. The CDR3 sequence is 14 residues long. The CDR3 DNA, read in part, is TGTGCCAGCAGGGGGGGCCCTAGTGCAGAA. It translates to CASRGGPSAE. The whole CDR3 region reads CASRGGPSAETLYF.

This clone was recorded a few times. Mouse gene names and germline throughout. The read stops 4 residues short of the end of the CDR3; the missing end is completed from the germline J gene. Other DNA sequences in the same sample also yield this CDR3. This chain uses TRBV19 with TRBJ1-2; the match to TRBD1 covers 9 bases. This CDR3 comprises 14 residues. From germline, CDR1 is FNHDT and CDR2 SITEND (reference sequence). J gave up 0 bases and V 4 bases, and 1 base lay outside the gene matches. The CDR3 bases that were read are TGTGCCAGCAGTCGGACAGGGGCAAACTCC. Translation: CASSRTGANS. The entire CDR3 sequence reads CASSRTGANSDYTF.

This clone showed up just a few times. The listed genes are named as in mouse. The sequenced fragment ends 4 residues before the CDR3 boundary, so the rest is inferred from the germline J gene. The rearrangement joins TRBV5 to TRBJ2-4; 8 bases are shared with TRBD2. Germline lookup yields CDR1 LGHNA and CDR2 YNLKQL (reference sequence). The CDR3 has 16 amino acids. Germline trimming cut 0 bases from V and 2 bases from J; bases unmatched to any gene: 4. The CDR3 DNA, read in part, is TGTGCCAGCAGCCAAGAGCCTGGGGGGCCTCAAAAC. Its translation: CASSQEPGGPQN. The CDR3 in full is CASSQEPGGPQNTLYF.

This clone occurred a few times. Each gene name is a mouse one. The sequenced fragment ends 4 residues before the CDR3 boundary, so the rest is inferred from the germline J gene. The genes are TRBV13-3 and TRBJ2-1, with TRBD2 identical over 10 bases. Germline assignment: CDR1 NNHDY and CDR2 SYVADS. The CDR3 contains 14 residues. J lost 4 bases, V lost 5 bases, and 3 bases had no gene match. CDR3 residues: CASRPGLGYAEQFF. The CDR3 bases that were read are TGTGCCAGCAGGCCGGGACTGGGGTATGCT.

A note on this clone: Mouse names are used for the genes. Sequencing ends 4 residues short of the CDR3 end; the germline J gene provides the rest. The chain couples TRBV5 to TRBJ1-1; tentatively, D is TRBD1 (6 bases). The CDR3 loop spans 15 amino acids. V was trimmed by 5 bases and J by 0 bases, leaving 13 bases between them. Per the germline V gene, CDR1 is LGHNA and CDR2 is YNLKQL (reference sequence). CDR3 residues: CASSTPTGPNTEVFF. The covered CDR3 bases are TGTGCCAGCAGCACCCCGACAGGCCCAAACACA.

This clone came up a few times. Mouse gene names and germline throughout. The read stops 3 residues short of the end of the CDR3; the missing end is completed from the germline J gene. The rearrangement links TRBV5 to TRBJ1-6; no clear D. TRBJ1-6 carries the ORF label, with uncertain function. Germline CDR1 LGHNA, CDR2 YNLKQL (reference sequence). V was pared by 0 bases and J by 1 base, with 7 bases between. The CDR3 extends over 16 amino acids. The CDR3 sequence is CASSQDSQSYNSPLYF. CDR3 DNA (partial): TGTGCCAGCAGCCAAGATTCGCAGTCCTATAATTCGCCC.

This clone has just a few counts. Here the gene names and germline are mouse. The read ends 4 residues early relative to the CDR3; the germline J gene fills the gap. The chain recombines TRBV13-1 with TRBJ2-1; perhaps TRBD1 as D (6 bases). V was shortened by 5 bases and J by 3 bases, with 12 bases between the two germline ends. This CDR3 is built from 14 residues. Germline V gene data show CDR1 as NSHNY and CDR2 as SYGAGN. The covered CDR3 bases are TGTGCCAGCAGGGGACAAAAAACCTATGCT. Residues: CASRGQKTYA. The entire CDR3 sequence reads CASRGQKTYAEQFF.

In the case of this clone: Gene and germline names: mouse. The read halts 4 residues ahead of the CDR3 end, with the missing end drawn from the germline J gene. The chain is built from TRBV13-3 and TRBJ2-1; 7 positions agree with TRBD1. V was pared by 3 bases and J by 5 bases, with 5 bases of the junction left unmatched. The germline V gene has CDR1 NNHDY and CDR2 SYVADS. The CDR3 loop spans 14 amino acids. Incomplete CDR3 DNA: TGTGCCAGCAGTGCCCGGGACAGAAATGCT. This encodes CASSARDRNA. The entire CDR3 is CASSARDRNAEQFF.

As concerns this clone: Mouse gene names and germline throughout. Read sequence stops 4 residues before the CDR3 end, and the germline J gene provides the missing end. The chain links TRBV13-1 to TRBJ1-1; D is possibly TRBD1 (6 bases). Germline lookup yields CDR1 NSHNY and CDR2 SYGAGN. This CDR3 is 12 amino acids long. Incomplete CDR3 DNA: TGTGCCAGCAAAATCAGGGGAGGA. Protein sequence: CASKIRGG. The full CDR3 protein reads CASKIRGGEVFF.

As for this clone: Gene names refer to mouse genes. The read falls 3 residues short of the CDR3 end, and the missing part is taken from the germline J gene. Other DNA variants within this sample encode the same CDR3. The chain uses TRBV13-1 and TRBJ1-6; 7 bases match TRBD1. TRBJ1-6 is assigned to the ORF class and has an uncertain function. CDR1 is NSHNY, CDR2 SYGAGN, per germline. The CDR3 loop spans 14 amino acids. The V gene end was trimmed by 5 bases and the J gene end by 4 bases; junction bases not matched to a gene: 3. CDR3 bases read: TGTGCCAGCAGAGGGGACAGTTATAATTCGCCC. Its protein is CASRGDSYNSP. Given in full, the CDR3 is CASRGDSYNSPLYF.

This clone appeared a few times. Gene names refer to mouse genes. The read halts 4 residues ahead of the CDR3 end, with the missing end drawn from the germline J gene. Other DNA sequences in the same sample also yield this CDR3. This rearrangement joins TRBV13-3 to TRBJ1-1; no firm D call. This CDR3 is built from 13 residues. Trimming cost V 1 base and J 0 bases, with 4 bases left between them. Germline V gene data show CDR1 as NNHDY and CDR2 as SYVADS. The part of the CDR3 DNA that was read is TGTGCCAGCAGTGATCTCGCAAACACA. It codes for CASSDLANT. The CDR3, in full, reads CASSDLANTEVFF.

This clone was counted between two and nine times. Gene names are mouse gene names. From the germline J gene comes the end of the CDR3, since the read stops 4 residues before it. Other DNA sequences in the same sample also yield this CDR3. This rearrangement joins TRBV1 to TRBJ2-7; maybe TRBD1 (6 bases). CDR3 size: 12 residues. Germline assignment: CDR1 NSQYPW and CDR2 LRSPGD (reference sequence). The CDR3 protein is CTCSGTAYEQYF. The CDR3 bases that were read are TGCACCTGCAGTGGGACAGCTTAT.

At least ten counts were recorded for this clone. The germline and genes are mouse ones. From the germline J gene comes the end of the CDR3, since the read stops 4 residues before it. V and J are TRBV1 and TRBJ2-1, with 8 bases matching TRBD1. The CDR3 has 15 residues. In germline, CDR1 is NSQYPW, CDR2 LRSPGD (reference sequence). The trim removed 0 bases at V and 3 bases at J, leaving 1 base unmatched. CDR3 bases read: TGCACCTGCAGTGCAGAAGACAGGGGCTATGCT. Its protein product is CTCSAEDRGYA. From start to end, the CDR3 is CTCSAEDRGYAEQFF.